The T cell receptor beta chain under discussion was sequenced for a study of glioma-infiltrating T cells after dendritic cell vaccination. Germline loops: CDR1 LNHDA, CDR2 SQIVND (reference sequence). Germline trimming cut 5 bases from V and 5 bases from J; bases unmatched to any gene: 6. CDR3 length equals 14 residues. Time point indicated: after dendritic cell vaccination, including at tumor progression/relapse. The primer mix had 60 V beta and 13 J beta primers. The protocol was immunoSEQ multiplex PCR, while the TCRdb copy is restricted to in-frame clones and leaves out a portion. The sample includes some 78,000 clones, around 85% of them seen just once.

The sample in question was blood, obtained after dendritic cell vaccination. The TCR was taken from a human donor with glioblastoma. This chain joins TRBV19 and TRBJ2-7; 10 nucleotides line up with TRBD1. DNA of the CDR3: TGTGCCAGTAGTTTCCGGGACAGGGGCCACGAGCAGTACTTC. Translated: CASSFRDRGHEQYF. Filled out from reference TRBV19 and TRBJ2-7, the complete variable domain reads DGGITQSPKYLFRKEGQNVTLSCEQNLNHDAMYWYRQDPGQGLRLIYYSQIVNDFQKGDIAEGYSVSREKKESFPLTVTSAQKNPTAFYLCASSFRDRGHEQYFGPGTRLTVT.